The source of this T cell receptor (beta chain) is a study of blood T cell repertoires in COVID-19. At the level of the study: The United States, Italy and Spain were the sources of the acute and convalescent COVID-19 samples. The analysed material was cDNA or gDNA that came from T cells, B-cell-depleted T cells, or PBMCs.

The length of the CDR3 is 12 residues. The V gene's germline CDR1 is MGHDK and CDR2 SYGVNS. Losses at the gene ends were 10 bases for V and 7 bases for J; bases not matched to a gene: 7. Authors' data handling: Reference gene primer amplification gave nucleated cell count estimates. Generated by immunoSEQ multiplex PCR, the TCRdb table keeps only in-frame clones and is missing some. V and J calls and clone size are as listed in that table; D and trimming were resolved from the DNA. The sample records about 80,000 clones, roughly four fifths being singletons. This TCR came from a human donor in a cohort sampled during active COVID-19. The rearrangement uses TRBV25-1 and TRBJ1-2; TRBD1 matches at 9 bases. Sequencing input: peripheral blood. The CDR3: CATWTGAGGYTF. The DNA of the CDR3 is TGTGCCACCTGGACAGGGGCGGGTGGCTACACCTTC.